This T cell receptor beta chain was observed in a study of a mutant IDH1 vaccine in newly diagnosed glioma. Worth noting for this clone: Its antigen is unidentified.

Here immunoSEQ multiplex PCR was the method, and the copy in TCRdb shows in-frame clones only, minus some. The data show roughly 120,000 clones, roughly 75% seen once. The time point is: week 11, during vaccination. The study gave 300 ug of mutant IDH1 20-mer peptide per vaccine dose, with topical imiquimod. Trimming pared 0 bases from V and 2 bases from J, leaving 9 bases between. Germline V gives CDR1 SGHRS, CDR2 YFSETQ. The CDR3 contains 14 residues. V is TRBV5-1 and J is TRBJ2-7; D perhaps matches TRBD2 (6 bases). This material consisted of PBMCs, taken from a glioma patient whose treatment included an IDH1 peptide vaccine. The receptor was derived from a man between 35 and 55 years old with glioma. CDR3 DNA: TGCGCCAGCAGCTTGGACGGGGGAACCTACGAGCAGTACTTC. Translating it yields CASSLDGGTYEQYF.